This T cell receptor beta chain was found in a study of shared clonotypes between healthy human individuals. Assay execution took place at the deep level. Sequencing used immunoSEQ multiplex PCR; TCRdb keeps in-frame clones, though not all of them. The sample consists of 2.5 million or so clones, around 94% of them appearing once. Recent vaccinations or acute infections were absent in the healthy HIV-negative adult donors. A CD45RA+ naive subset and a CD45RA-negative memory subset were split from CD4+ cells. Germline V gene sequence: CDR1 SGHTS, CDR2 YDEGEE. CDR3 length: 19 residues. The V and J ends lost 2 bases and 0 bases, in that order; junction bases with no gene match: 11.

This receptor was identified in a man aged 18 to 35 in good health. The V and J genes are TRBV5-8 and TRBJ1-2; 12 nucleotides line up with TRBD1. What was sequenced was naive CD4+ T cells sorted from blood. Subset noted: CD45RA+ positively selected. The DNA of the CDR3 is TGTGCCAGCAGCTTCGGAACCGGGACAGGGGGCTTCTCTAACTATGGCTACACCTTC. Translating it yields CASSFGTGTGGFSNYGYTF.